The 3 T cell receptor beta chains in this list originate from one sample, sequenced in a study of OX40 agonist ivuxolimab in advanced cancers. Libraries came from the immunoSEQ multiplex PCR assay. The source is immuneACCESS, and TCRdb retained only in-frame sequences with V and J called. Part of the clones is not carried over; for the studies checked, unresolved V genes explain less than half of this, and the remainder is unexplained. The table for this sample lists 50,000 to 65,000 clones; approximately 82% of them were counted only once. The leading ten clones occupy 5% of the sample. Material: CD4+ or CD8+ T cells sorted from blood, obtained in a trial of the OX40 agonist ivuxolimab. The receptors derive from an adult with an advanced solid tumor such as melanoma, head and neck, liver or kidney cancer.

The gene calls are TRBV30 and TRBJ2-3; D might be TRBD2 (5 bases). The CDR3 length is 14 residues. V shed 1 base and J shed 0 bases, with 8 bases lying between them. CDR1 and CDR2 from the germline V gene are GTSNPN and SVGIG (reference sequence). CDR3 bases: TGTGCCTGGAGTGCTCTAGCTAGCACAGATACGCAGTATTTT. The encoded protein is CAWSALASTDTQYF. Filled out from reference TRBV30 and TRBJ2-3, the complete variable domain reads SQTIHQWPATLVQPVGSPLSLECTVEGTSNPNLYWYRQAAGRGLQLLFYSVGIGQISSEVPQNLSASRPQDRQFILSSKKLLLSDSGFYLCAWSALASTDTQYFGPGTRLTVL.

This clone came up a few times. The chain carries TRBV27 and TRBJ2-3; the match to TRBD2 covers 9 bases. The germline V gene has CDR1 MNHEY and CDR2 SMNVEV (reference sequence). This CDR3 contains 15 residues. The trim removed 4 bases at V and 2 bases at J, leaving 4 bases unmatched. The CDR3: CASSWIAGATDTQYF. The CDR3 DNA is TGTGCCAGCAGTTGGATAGCGGGAGCCACAGATACGCAGTATTTT.

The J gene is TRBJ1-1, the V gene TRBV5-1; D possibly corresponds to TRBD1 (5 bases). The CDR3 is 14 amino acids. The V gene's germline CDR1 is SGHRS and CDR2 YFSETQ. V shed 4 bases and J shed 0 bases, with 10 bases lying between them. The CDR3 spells CASSVQGMNTEAFF. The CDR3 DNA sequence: TGCGCCAGCAGCGTCCAGGGAATGAACACTGAAGCTTTCTTT. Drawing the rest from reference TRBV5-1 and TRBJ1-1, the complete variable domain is KAGVTQTPRYLIKTRGQQVTLSCSPISGHRSVSWYQQTPGQGLQFLFEYFSETQRNKGNFPGRFSGRQFSNSRSEMNVSTLELGDSALYLCASSVQGMNTEAFFGQGTRLTVV.